This T cell receptor (beta chain) was documented in a study of T cells in localized non-small cell lung cancer. This CDR3 region has 12 residues. Germline V gives CDR1 SGHDN, CDR2 FVKESK. With 4 bases removed from V and 6 bases from J, the gap between germline ends came to 9 bases. This table comes from immunoSEQ multiplex PCR, and its TCRdb copy is limited to in-frame clones, with some not included. The profile shows roughly 35,000 clones, about 90% of them singletons. On this clone itself: Its cognate antigen is unknown.

Study-level results: Heterogeneity cannot be ruled out, as sequencing used one tumor region only. Uninvolved adjacent lung showed higher T cell clonality than tumor.

The sample consisted of peripheral blood, taken before any cancer treatment. The chain uses TRBV14 and TRBJ1-1, with TRBD1 as a possible D gene (5 bases). This TCR was recovered from a female donor older than 55 with stage I lung adenocarcinoma. CDR3 nucleotides: TGTGCCAGCAGCCCCCTGGGGGCTGAAGCTTTCTTT. Translating gives CASSPLGAEAFF.